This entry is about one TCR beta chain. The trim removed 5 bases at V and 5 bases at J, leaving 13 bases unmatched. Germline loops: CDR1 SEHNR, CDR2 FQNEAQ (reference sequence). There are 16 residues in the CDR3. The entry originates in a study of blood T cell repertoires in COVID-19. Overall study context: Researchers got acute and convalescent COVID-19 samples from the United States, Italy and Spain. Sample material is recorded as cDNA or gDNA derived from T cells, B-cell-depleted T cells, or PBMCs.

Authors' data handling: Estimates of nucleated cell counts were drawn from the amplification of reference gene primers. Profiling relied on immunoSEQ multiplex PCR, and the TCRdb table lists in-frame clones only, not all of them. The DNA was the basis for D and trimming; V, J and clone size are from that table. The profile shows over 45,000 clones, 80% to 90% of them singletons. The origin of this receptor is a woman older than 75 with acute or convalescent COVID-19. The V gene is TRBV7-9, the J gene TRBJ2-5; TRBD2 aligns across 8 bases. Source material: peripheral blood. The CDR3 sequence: CASSRTLGGARETQYF. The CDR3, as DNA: TGTGCCAGCAGCAGAACGCTCGGGGGGGCCCGGGAGACCCAGTACTTC.